Shown below are 8 T cell receptor beta chains from a single sample sequenced in a study of molecular identifiers for immune sequencing clone quantification listed by TCRdb under 2018. Library prep was done by PCR. The instrument given in TCRdb is Illumina HiSeq 4000. TCRdb reanalyzed the raw reads on its own, using fastp at Q25 for trimming and MiXCR for clone calling, and kept in-frame beta chains. Under each unique CDR3 protein, matching rows form one entry showing the most common genes and DNA. For this sample the table gives some 320,000 distinct CDR3 sequences, of which about a fifth were detected only once. Approximately 0.85% of the sample belongs to the ten largest clones. Sequencing was performed on naive CD8+ T cells from blood, with Jurkat cell RNA spiked in. Explained via the paper, the cell subset or site label denotes: FACS-sorted CD8+CD4-CCR7+CD45RA+ naive T cells. The source of these receptors is a human donor in good health. Some libraries in this study had Jurkat cell RNA spiked in.

In this sample, this clonotype turned up many times. The chain has TRBV6-1 and TRBJ1-5; D not resolved. The germline gives CDR1 MNHNS, CDR2 SASEGT. Trimming left V 5 bases short and J 0 bases short, with 11 bases between. The CDR3 covers 15 residues. For the CDR3, the DNA is TGTGCCAGCAGTCCCCCGACGGGTAGCAATCAGCCCCAGCATTTT. It encodes CASSPPTGSNQPQHF.

The chain employs TRBV7-8 and TRBJ2-5; D might be TRBD1 (5 bases). The CDR3 totals 15 residues. The V and J ends lost 5 bases and 9 bases respectively, with 22 bases between them. Germline-derived CDR1 and CDR2 are SGHVS and FQNEAQ. The CDR3 DNA reads TGTGCCAGCAGCCCCCCACAGGTCCAAGTAGGGGCCCAGTACTTC. Its translation is CASSPPQVQVGAQYF.

This clonotype was detected ten times or more. J is TRBJ1-1 and V is TRBV12-5; D remains ambiguous. This CDR3 region has 14 residues. Trimming removed 0 bases from V and 7 bases from J, with 12 bases in between. CDR1 is LGHNT and CDR2 is FRNRAP in the germline V gene. CDR3 bases: TGTGCTAGTGGTTTGGTTGGGATCGCGGATGAAGCTTTCTTT. Its translation is CASGLVGIADEAFF.

The table lists this clonotype with a few counts. This chain uses TRBV29-1 with TRBJ1-2; TRBD1 is a possible D gene (6 bases). This CDR3 contains 15 residues. The V and J ends lost 2 bases and 6 bases respectively, with 19 bases between them. Per the germline V gene, CDR1 is SQVTM and CDR2 is ANQGSEA. CDR3 DNA sequence: TGCAGCGTTGAACCCGGACAGAACAAACCCGATGGCTACACCTTC. As protein: CSVEPGQNKPDGYTF.

A remark on this clonotype: Just one base apart from a much larger clone, this may be a read error. The chain recombines TRBV29-1 with TRBJ2-3, with D unresolved. The end of the DNA fits TRBJ1-5 better, so the J call may be wrong. Germline-derived CDR1 and CDR2 are SQVTM and ANQGSEA. The CDR3 has 13 residues. Here the CDR3 reads CSVERPSTDTQHF. The CDR3 coding sequence is TGCAGCGTTGAAAGACCAAGCACAGATACGCAGCATTTT.

Comment on this clonotype: Possible read error: a much larger clone is one base away. V and J are TRBV30 and TRBJ2-1; TRBD2 matches 8 bases. The CDR3 sequence is 13 residues long. The germline V gene has CDR1 GTSNPN and CDR2 SVGIG (reference sequence). CDR3 protein: CAWSVGLAFERFF. CDR3 sequence (DNA): TGTGCCTGGAGTGTAGGACTAGCCTTCGAGCGGTTCTTC.

This clonotype occurred many times. J is TRBJ2-3 and V is TRBV9; 7 nucleotides line up with TRBD1. Germline values: CDR1 SGDLS, CDR2 YYNGEE. This CDR3 comprises 15 residues. J gave up 4 bases and V 3 bases, and 8 bases lay outside the gene matches. This CDR3 reads CASSADRAVPDTQYF. The CDR3 region has the DNA TGTGCCAGCAGCGCCGACAGGGCGGTACCAGATACGCAGTATTTT.

This rearrangement joins TRBV29-1 to TRBJ2-7; 9 bases are a match to TRBD1. Germline V lookup: CDR1 SQVTM, CDR2 ANQGSEA. The CDR3 loop spans 13 amino acids. After removal of 4 bases from V and 6 bases from J, the junction contained 7 bases not matched to a gene. CDR3 in amino acids: CSVGTGGWSEQYF. The CDR3 nucleotides are TGCAGCGTTGGCACAGGGGGCTGGAGCGAGCAGTACTTC.